The 18 T cell receptor beta chains presented below share a single source sample, sequenced in a study of shared clonotypes between healthy human individuals. Using immunoSEQ multiplex PCR, the repertoire was profiled, and TCRdb retains in-frame clones only, with some absent. The sample consists of fewer than 3 million clones, 85% to 95% of them appearing once. What was sequenced was naive CD4+ T cells from PBMCs. Subset of the sample: CD45RA+ positively selected. These receptors were collected from a young man in good health. Some clones in this sample may be carry-over from other donors' samples.

This chain joins TRBV12-2 and TRBJ2-7; the table's D call TRBD2 went unverified against the DNA. TRBV12-2 counts as a pseudogene. The CDR3 is 17 residues long. The chain's CDR3 is CASRHNLTSGNTYEQYF. CDR3 DNA sequence: TGTGCAAGTCGCCATAATTTGACTAGCGGGAATACCTACGAGCAGTACTTC.

Remarks on this clone: Relative to the germline gene, one junction end is altered; a read error may explain this. The chain employs TRBV15 and TRBJ2-3; 9 nucleotides align to TRBD1. This CDR3 has 12 residues. Germline CDR1 LNHNV, CDR2 YYDKDF (reference sequence). The CDR3 is CATSVHRGLISF. The CDR3 nucleotides read TGTGCCACCAGCGTACACAGGGGGCTGATTTCTTTT.

The CDR3 loop is CASSLSDRMGVWETQYF. CDR3 DNA: TGTGCCAGCAGTTTATCGGATCGGATGGGAGTTTGGGAGACCCAGTACTTC. The V and J genes are TRBV27 and TRBJ2-5, with D possibly being TRBD2 (5 bases). The germline gives CDR1 MNHEY, CDR2 SMNVEV (reference sequence). This CDR3 is 17 amino acids long. V lost 0 bases and J 5 bases, leaving 19 bases between the germline ends.

This sequence joins TRBV12-5 and TRBJ2-3; tentatively, D is TRBD1 or TRBD2 (5 bases each). This CDR3 is 16 amino acids long. CDR1 is LGHNT, CDR2 FRNRAP, per germline. Trimming removed 0 bases at V and 4 bases at J, with 14 bases between. DNA of the CDR3: TGTGCTAGTGGTTTGGTGAGAGGGAGAGGGGCAGATACGCAGTATTTT. Translation gives CASGLVRGRGADTQYF.

The genes are TRBV29-1 and TRBJ2-6; 11 nucleotides agree with TRBD2. The CDR3 is made up of 17 amino acids. The trim removed 5 bases at V and 0 bases at J, leaving 6 bases unmatched. Germline CDR1 is SQVTM and CDR2 is ANQGSEA. DNA of the CDR3: TGCAGCGTTTCCGGACTAGCGGGCCACTCTGGGGCCAACGTCCTGACTTTC. Translating it yields CSVSGLAGHSGANVLTF.

A note on this clone: Within the sample, other DNA sequences also encode this same CDR3. The genes are TRBV5-1 and TRBJ2-6; unclear D gene. The V end was cut by 1 base, the J end by 0 bases, with 5 bases between. This CDR3 region has 15 residues. Germline CDR1 SGHRS, CDR2 YFSETQ. The CDR3 protein is CASSLPSSGANVLTF. CDR3 bases: TGCGCCAGCAGCTTGCCGTCCTCTGGGGCCAACGTCCTGACTTTC.

This clone was found once. The gene calls are TRBV2 and TRBJ2-1, with 9 bases lining up with TRBD1. The CDR3 runs to 12 residues. Per germline, CDR1 SNHLY and CDR2 FYNNEI. J lost 13 bases, V lost 4 bases, and 5 bases had no gene match. The DNA for the CDR3 is TGTGCCAGCAGTGTAGGGACAGGGCACCAGTTCTTC. Its protein product is CASSVGTGHQFF.

This clone came up a few times. The V call is TRBV19, the J call TRBJ1-1, with a tentative D call TRBD1 (5 bases). Trimming took off 3 bases at V and 0 bases at J, with 14 bases between the two ends. The CDR3 runs 16 residues. CDR1 LNHDA and CDR2 SQIVND come from the germline V gene (reference sequence). The CDR3 DNA is TGTGCCAGTAGTATCCTATGGCGGGGGATGAACACTGAAGCTTTCTTT. Translation gives CASSILWRGMNTEAFF. The variable domain in full, with the rest retrieved from reference TRBV19 and TRBJ1-1, is DGGITQSPKYLFRKEGQNVTLSCEQNLNHDAMYWYRQDPGQGLRLIYYSQIVNDFQKGDIAEGYSVSREKKESFPLTVTSAQKNPTAFYLCASSILWRGMNTEAFFGQGTRLTVV.

J is TRBJ2-1 and V is TRBV28; D gene ambiguous. V was trimmed by 2 bases and J by 3 bases, leaving 5 bases between them. The germline V gene has CDR1 MDHEN and CDR2 SYDVKM. There are 13 residues in the CDR3. CDR3 coding DNA: TGTGCCAGCAGTTTAAGCCACTACAATGAGCAGTTCTTC. Translated: CASSLSHYNEQFF.

About this clone itself: Other DNA sequences in this specimen translate into the identical CDR3. The V and J genes are TRBV7-9 and TRBJ1-1; 8 bases align to TRBD1. V trimming: 1 base; J trimming: 1 base; junction bases outside the gene matches: 2. This CDR3 has 15 residues. The germline V gene has CDR1 SEHNR and CDR2 FQNEAQ (reference sequence). CDR3 loop: CASSLGDRKNTEAFF. Written as DNA, the CDR3 is TGTGCCAGCAGCTTAGGGGACAGGAAGAACACTGAAGCTTTCTTT.

With regard to this clone: Other DNA sequences in this sample translate to the same CDR3. V and J are TRBV9 and TRBJ2-1; tentatively, D is TRBD2 (6 bases). CDR1 and CDR2 (germline): SGDLS, YYNGEE. V shed 4 bases and J shed 7 bases, with 15 bases lying between them. This CDR3 is built from 14 residues. The CDR3 DNA reads as TGTGCCAGCAGCCCAACCGGGACTTTGAATGAGCAGTTCTTC. It codes for CASSPTGTLNEQFF.

The J gene is TRBJ1-2, the V gene TRBV29-1; D might be TRBD1 (5 bases). V lost 7 bases, J lost 5 bases, and 20 bases lay in between. The CDR3 totals 14 residues. The germline V gene has CDR1 SQVTM and CDR2 ANQGSEA. The CDR3 sequence is CSALGGSARYGYTF. Here the CDR3 DNA reads TGCAGCGCTCTGGGGGGGAGCGCCCGGTATGGCTACACCTTC.

This chain uses TRBV9 with TRBJ2-7, with D possibly called TRBD1 or TRBD2 (5 bases each). The V and J ends lost 3 bases and 5 bases respectively, with 9 bases between them. The CDR3 is made up of 12 amino acids. Germline V gene sequence: CDR1 SGDLS, CDR2 YYNGEE. CDR3 sequence: CASSARGHEQYF. CDR3 nucleotide sequence: TGTGCCAGCAGCGCCCGGGGCCACGAGCAGTACTTC.

This chain uses TRBV15 with TRBJ2-7; perhaps D is TRBD1 or TRBD2 (7 bases each). Germline loops: CDR1 LNHNV, CDR2 YYDKDF (reference sequence). Trimming took off 5 bases at V and 5 bases at J, with 19 bases between the two ends. CDR3 length: 15 amino acids. The DNA for the CDR3 is TGTGCCACCAGCCCCGGAGGGGAGGGGGCCCACGAGCAGTACTTC. Residues: CATSPGGEGAHEQYF.

This rearrangement joins TRBV9 to TRBJ1-1; tentatively, D is TRBD1 (6 bases). V lost 6 bases to trimming and J lost 6 bases, with 21 bases between them. Germline V CDR1 and CDR2: SGDLS, YYNGEE. The CDR3 is made up of 15 amino acids. The CDR3, as DNA: TGTGCCAGCAATTCCGTTTGGGGGGCGATGGCTGAAGCTTTCTTT. It codes for CASNSVWGAMAEAFF.

V usage is TRBV5-1 and J usage is TRBJ2-2; D gene uncertain. CDR1 and CDR2 from the germline V gene are SGHRS and YFSETQ. V was cut by 4 bases and J by 6 bases, with 10 bases left in between. The CDR3 consists of 13 residues. Written as DNA, the CDR3 is TGCGCCAGCAGCCCAGACTCCTCCGGGGAGCTGTTTTTT. Its protein is CASSPDSSGELFF.

In this sample, this clone turned up once. At the DNA level, this CDR3 is encoded by other sequences in the same sample as well. CDR3 DNA sequence: TGTGCCAGCAGTTTGGGGACCTATGGCTACACCTTC. Translating it yields CASSLGTYGYTF. The chain joins TRBV28 to TRBJ1-2, with TRBD1 as a possible D gene (5 bases). The CDR3 contains 12 residues. The V gene lost 3 bases and the J gene lost 4 bases, with 6 bases spanning the gap. Germline V gene data show CDR1 as MDHEN and CDR2 as SYDVKM.

The rearrangement uses TRBV11-3 and TRBJ2-7; 7 nucleotides agree with TRBD1. CDR3 size: 14 residues. From germline, CDR1 is SGHNT and CDR2 YENEEA. Unmatched junction bases numbered 3, after V lost 1 base and J lost 3 bases. The CDR3 here is CASSLAHRGYEQYF. The CDR3 DNA sequence: TGTGCCAGCAGCTTAGCCCACAGGGGCTACGAGCAGTACTTC.